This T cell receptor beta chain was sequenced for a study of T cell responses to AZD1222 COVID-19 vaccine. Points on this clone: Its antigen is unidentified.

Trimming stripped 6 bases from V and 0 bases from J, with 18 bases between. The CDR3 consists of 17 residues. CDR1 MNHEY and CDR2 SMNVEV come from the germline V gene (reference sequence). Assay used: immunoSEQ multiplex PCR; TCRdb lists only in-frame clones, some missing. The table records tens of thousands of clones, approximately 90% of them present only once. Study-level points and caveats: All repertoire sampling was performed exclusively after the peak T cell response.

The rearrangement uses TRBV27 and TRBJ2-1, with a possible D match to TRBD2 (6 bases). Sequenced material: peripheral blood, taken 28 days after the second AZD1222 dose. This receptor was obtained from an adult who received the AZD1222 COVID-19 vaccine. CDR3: CASSPGGVGISYNEQFF. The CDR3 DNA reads TGTGCCAGCAGCCCAGGCGGGGTCGGAATCTCCTACAATGAGCAGTTCTTC.